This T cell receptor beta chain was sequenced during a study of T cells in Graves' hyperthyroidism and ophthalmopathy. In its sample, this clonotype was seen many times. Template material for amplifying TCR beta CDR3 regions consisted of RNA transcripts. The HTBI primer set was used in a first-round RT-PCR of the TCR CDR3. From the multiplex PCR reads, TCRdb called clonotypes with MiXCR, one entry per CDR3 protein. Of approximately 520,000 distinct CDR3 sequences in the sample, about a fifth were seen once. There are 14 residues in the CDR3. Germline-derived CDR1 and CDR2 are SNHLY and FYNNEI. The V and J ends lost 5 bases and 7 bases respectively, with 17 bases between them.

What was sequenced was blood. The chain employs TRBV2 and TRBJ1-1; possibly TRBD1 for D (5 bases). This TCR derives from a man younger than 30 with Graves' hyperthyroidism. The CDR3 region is CASSNNRGRGEAFF. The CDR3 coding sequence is TGTGCCAGCAGTAACAACCGGGGACGGGGTGAAGCTTTCTTT.